The T cell receptor beta chain under discussion was sequenced for a study of blood T cell repertoires in COVID-19. Looking at the study overall: Spain, Italy and the United States supplied samples that represented acute and convalescent COVID-19. Nucleic acid was either cDNA or gDNA, and it came from T cells, B-cell-depleted T cells, or PBMCs.

Original data processing: Estimation of nucleated cell counts was performed using reference gene primer amplification. Libraries were prepared by immunoSEQ multiplex PCR; TCRdb keeps only in-frame clonotypes and omits some of them. D and trimming were read from the DNA, whereas the V and J calls and clone size are those reported in that table. The top ten clones hold roughly 6% of a sample with about 200,000 clones, around 90% of them seen once. The TCR sequence derives from a man in his forties with active or convalescent COVID-19. The sequenced material came from peripheral blood.

The CDR3 coding sequence is TGTGCCAGCAGCTCACGGAGGGCCCCATTTCCCCTCCACTTT. Residues: CASSSRRAPFPLHF. The rearrangement uses TRBV5-4 and TRBJ1-6, with D hard to call. Trimming stripped 3 bases from V and 13 bases from J, with 17 bases between. The CDR3 length is 14 residues. The germline gives CDR1 SGHNT, CDR2 YYREEE (reference sequence).